What follows is one T cell receptor beta chain and its context. Its cognate antigen is unknown. These data come from a study of pediatric ulcerative colitis. About the research overall: Seven or eight patients showed pancolitis and two showed left-sided colitis. General observations from the study: Blood samples from a couple of patients yielded substantially fewer templates and were excluded from blood-rectal overlap analysis.

The CDR3 extends over 14 amino acids. Trimming shortened V by 0 bases and J by 7 bases, and 12 bases separated the two germline ends. Germline CDR1 reads MNHNY; CDR2 reads SVGAGI (reference sequence). Sequencing depth was up to 500,000 reads per sample. Sequencing was performed with immunoSEQ multiplex PCR; in TCRdb, only in-frame clones are kept and a portion is missing. The top ten clones hold around 0.74% of a sample with tens of thousands of clones, about 80% of them seen once. One to two pinch biopsies were taken from the rectum during colonoscopy. The sequenced sample was gut tissue. The V gene is TRBV6-6, the J gene TRBJ1-2; the D gene is possibly TRBD1 (6 bases). The receptor comes from a boy between 10 and 17 years old with moderate ulcerative colitis. CDR3 in DNA: TGTGCCAGCAGTTACTCGAAACAGGGCCTTGGCTACACCTTC. Encoded protein: CASSYSKQGLGYTF.